This T cell receptor beta chain was captured by sequencing in a study of Ad26.COV2.S vaccination and SARS-CoV-2 variants. The CDR3 consists of 14 residues. Germline V gene data show CDR1 as SGHNT and CDR2 as YYREEE (reference sequence). Trimming removed 4 bases at V and 6 bases at J, with 15 bases between. Profiled with immunoSEQ multiplex PCR; TCRdb holds only in-frame clones, not every one. The table has over 450,000 clones, about 89% seen once. The treatment here: some 20 received Ad26.COV2.S at low or high dose, single or two shots; 5 received placebo; per-sample allocation not given. Sampling occurred on day 63 after the first vaccine or placebo injection.

V usage is TRBV5-4 and J usage is TRBJ2-3; possibly TRBD1 or TRBD2 for D (5 bases each). The clonotype was recovered from a person between 18 and 59 years old who received the Ad26.COV2.S COVID-19 vaccine or a placebo. The source material was peripheral blood, sampled in a trial of Ad26.COV2.S vaccine versus placebo. The CDR3 region is CASSEWGTHDTQYF. The CDR3 DNA reads TGTGCCAGCAGCGAGTGGGGGACCCACGATACGCAGTATTTT. The whole variable domain, filled in from reference TRBV5-4 and TRBJ2-3, reads ETGVTQSPTHLIKTRGQQVTLRCSSQSGHNTVSWYQQALGQGPQFIFQYYREEENGRGNFPPRFSGLQFPNYSSELNVNALELDDSALYLCASSEWGTHDTQYFGPGTRLTVL.